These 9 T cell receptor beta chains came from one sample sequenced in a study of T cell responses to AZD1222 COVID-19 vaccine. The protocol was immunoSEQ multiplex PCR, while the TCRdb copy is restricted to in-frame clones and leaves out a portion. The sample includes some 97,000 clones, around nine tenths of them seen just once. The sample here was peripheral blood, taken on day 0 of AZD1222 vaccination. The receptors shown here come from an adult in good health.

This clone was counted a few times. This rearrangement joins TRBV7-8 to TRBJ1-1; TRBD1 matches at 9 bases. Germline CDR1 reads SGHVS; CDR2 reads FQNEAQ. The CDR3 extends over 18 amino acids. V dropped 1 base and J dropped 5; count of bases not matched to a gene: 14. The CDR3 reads CASSLGRRSTGGRTEAFF. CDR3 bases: TGTGCCAGCAGCTTAGGGAGAAGGTCTACAGGGGGCCGGACTGAAGCTTTCTTT.

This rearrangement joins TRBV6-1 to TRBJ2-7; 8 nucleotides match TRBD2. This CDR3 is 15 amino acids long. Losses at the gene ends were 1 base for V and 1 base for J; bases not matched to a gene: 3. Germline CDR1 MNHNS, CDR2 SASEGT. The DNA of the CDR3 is TGTGCCAGCAGTGAAGGTTTAGCGGGGTCCTACGAGCAGTACTTC. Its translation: CASSEGLAGSYEQYF.

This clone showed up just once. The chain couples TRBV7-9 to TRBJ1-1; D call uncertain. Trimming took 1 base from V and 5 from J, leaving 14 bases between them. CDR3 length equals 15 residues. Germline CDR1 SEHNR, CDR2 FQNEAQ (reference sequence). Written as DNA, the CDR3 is TGTGCCAGCAGCTTAGAAGGCACTTGGTCGACTGAAGCTTTCTTT. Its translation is CASSLEGTWSTEAFF.

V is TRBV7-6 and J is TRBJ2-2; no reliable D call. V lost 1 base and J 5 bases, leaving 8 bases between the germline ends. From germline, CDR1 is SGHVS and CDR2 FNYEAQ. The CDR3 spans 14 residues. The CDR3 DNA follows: TGTGCCAGCAGCTTAGTTTGGAGTACCGGGGAGCTGTTTTTT. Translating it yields CASSLVWSTGELFF. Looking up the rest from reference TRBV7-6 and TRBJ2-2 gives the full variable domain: GAGVSQSPRYKVTKRGQDVALRCDPISGHVSLYWYRQALGQGPEFLTYFNYEAQQDKSGLPNDRFSAERPEGSISTLTIQRTEQRDSAMYRCASSLVWSTGELFFGEGSRLTVL.

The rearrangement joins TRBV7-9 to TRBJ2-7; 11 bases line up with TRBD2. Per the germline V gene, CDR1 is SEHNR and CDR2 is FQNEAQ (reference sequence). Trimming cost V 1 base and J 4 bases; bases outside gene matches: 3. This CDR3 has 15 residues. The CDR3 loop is CASSLVLAGGYEQYF. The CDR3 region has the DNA TGTGCCAGCAGCTTAGTCCTAGCGGGGGGATACGAGCAGTACTTC. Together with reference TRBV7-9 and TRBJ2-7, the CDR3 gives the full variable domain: DTGVSQNPRHKITKRGQNVTFRCDPISEHNRLYWYRQTLGQGPEFLTYFQNEAQLEKSRLLSDRFSAERPKGSFSTLEIQRTEQGDSAMYLCASSLVLAGGYEQYFGPGTRLTVT.

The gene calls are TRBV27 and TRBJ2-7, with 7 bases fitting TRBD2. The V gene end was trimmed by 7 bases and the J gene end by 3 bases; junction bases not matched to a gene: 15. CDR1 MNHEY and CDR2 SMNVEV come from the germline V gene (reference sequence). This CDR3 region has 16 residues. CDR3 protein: CASIGLAVRAHYEQYF. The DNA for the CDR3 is TGTGCCAGCATAGGCCTAGCGGTCCGGGCCCACTACGAGCAGTACTTC.

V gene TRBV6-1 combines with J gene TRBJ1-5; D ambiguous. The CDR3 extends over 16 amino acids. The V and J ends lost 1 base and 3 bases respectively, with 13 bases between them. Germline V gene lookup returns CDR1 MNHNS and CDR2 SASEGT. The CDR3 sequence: CASSEGRTGANQPQHF. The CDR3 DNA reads TGTGCCAGCAGTGAAGGACGGACGGGAGCCAATCAGCCCCAGCATTTT.

The CDR3 region has the DNA TGTGCCTGGTACAGGGGGTCTGGAAACACCATATATTTT. This sequence encodes CAWYRGSGNTIYF. This rearrangement joins TRBV30 to TRBJ1-3; 8 bases line up with TRBD1. CDR3 size: 13 residues. With V trimmed by 5 bases and J by 1 base, 1 base remained unmatched. CDR1 and CDR2 from the germline V gene are GTSNPN and SVGIG (reference sequence). The entire variable domain, with the rest obtained from reference TRBV30 and TRBJ1-3, is as follows: SQTIHQWPATLVQPVGSPLSLECTVEGTSNPNLYWYRQAAGRGLQLLFYSVGIGQISSEVPQNLSASRPQDRQFILSSKKLLLSDSGFYLCAWYRGSGNTIYFGEGSWLTVV.

DNA for the CDR3: TGTGCCAGCAGCTTACCAGGGTCAAAGTCTGGAACTGAAGCTTTCTTT. Translation gives CASSLPGSKSGTEAFF. The J gene is TRBJ1-1, the V gene TRBV5-4; tentative D call: TRBD1 (5 bases). The length of the CDR3 is 16 residues. Trimming removed 2 bases from V and 5 bases from J, with 19 bases in between. CDR1 SGHNT and CDR2 YYREEE come from the germline V gene (reference sequence).